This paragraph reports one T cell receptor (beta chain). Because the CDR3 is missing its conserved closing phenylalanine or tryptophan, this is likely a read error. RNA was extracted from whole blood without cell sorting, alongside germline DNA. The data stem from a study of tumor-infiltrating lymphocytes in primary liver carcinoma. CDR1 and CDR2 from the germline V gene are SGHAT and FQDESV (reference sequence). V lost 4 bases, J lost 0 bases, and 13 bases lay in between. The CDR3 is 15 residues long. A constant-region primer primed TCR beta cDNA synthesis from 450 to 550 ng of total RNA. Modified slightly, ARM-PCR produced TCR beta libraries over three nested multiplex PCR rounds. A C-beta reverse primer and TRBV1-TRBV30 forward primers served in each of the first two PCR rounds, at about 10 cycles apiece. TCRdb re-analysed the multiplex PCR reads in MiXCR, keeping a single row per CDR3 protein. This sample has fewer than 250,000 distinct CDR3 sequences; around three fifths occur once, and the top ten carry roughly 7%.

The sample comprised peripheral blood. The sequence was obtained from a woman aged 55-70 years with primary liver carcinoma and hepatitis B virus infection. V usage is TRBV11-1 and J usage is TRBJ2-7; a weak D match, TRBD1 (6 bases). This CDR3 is CASSSLQGPSYEQYS. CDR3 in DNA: TGTGCCAGCAGCTCGTTACAGGGACCCTCCTACGAGCAGTACTCC.